What follows are 5 T cell receptor beta chains derived from one specimen sequenced in a study of blood T cell repertoires in COVID-19. Assay: immunoSEQ multiplex PCR; the TCRdb copy retains only in-frame clones and omits some. Of around 170,000 clones detected, roughly 80% appear once; the ten largest clones hold over 13%. Material: PBMCs or T cells enriched from blood (not recorded which). The receptors here all came from a man in his sixties who had been exposed to COVID-19.

This sequence joins TRBV6-2 or TRBV6-3 and TRBJ2-7; D is perhaps TRBD1 (5 bases). Germline CDR1 MNHEY, CDR2 SVGEGT. V lost 3 bases and J lost 2, with 8 bases in between. The CDR3 runs 13 residues. DNA of the CDR3: TGTGCCAGCAGTTATGCAGGGCCCTACGAGCAGTACTTC. Amino acids: CASSYAGPYEQYF.

This chain links TRBV6-1 with TRBJ2-1; 13 nucleotides line up with TRBD2. The CDR3 is 20 amino acids. CDR1 MNHNS and CDR2 SASEGT come from the germline V gene. The junction had 14 bases not matched to a gene; V was cut back by 4 bases and J by 2 bases. The DNA for the CDR3 is TGTGCCAGCAGTGCCCCCTCAGGACTAGCGGGAGCGCGACCCTACAATGAGCAGTTCTTC. Translation gives CASSAPSGLAGARPYNEQFF.

This clone was counted a few times. This chain links TRBV5-1 with TRBJ2-7; TRBD2 agrees at 13 bases. V gave up 1 base and J gave up 3 bases; unmatched junction bases: 4. CDR3 length equals 16 residues. CDR1 is SGHRS and CDR2 is YFSETQ in the germline V gene. CDR3 bases: TGCGCCAGCAGCTTGTACGGGACTAGCGGGGTCTACGAGCAGTACTTC. It is translated as CASSLYGTSGVYEQYF.

This clone was counted between two and nine times. The gene calls are TRBV6-5 and TRBJ1-1; 12 bases are shared with TRBD1. In germline, CDR1 is MNHEY, CDR2 SVGAGI. Unmatched junction bases numbered 4, after V lost 4 bases and J lost 1 base. The CDR3 contains 16 residues. The CDR3 nucleotides read TGTGCCAGCAGTTGGGACAGGGGGCAAGGGAACACTGAAGCTTTCTTT. Its protein is CASSWDRGQGNTEAFF.

The chain is built from TRBV30 and TRBJ1-4; perhaps TRBD1 as D (6 bases). This CDR3 comprises 13 residues. The V gene lost 4 bases and the J gene lost 7 bases, with 13 bases spanning the gap. The germline CDR1 and CDR2 sequences are GTSNPN and SVGIG (reference sequence). The CDR3: CAWKQGGGEKLFF. The CDR3 DNA reads as TGTGCCTGGAAACAGGGAGGGGGTGAAAAACTGTTTTTT.